The 9 T cell receptor beta chains in this list originate from one sample, sequenced in a study of T cell responses to AZD1222 COVID-19 vaccine. Some clones are missing from TCRdb's copy, which holds only in-frame ones; the method was immunoSEQ multiplex PCR. The data show roughly 79,000 clones, with roughly nine tenths seen just once and 7% to 8.5% held by the top ten. The sample consisted of peripheral blood, taken on day 0 of MenACWY control vaccination. Every receptor here comes from an adult in good health.

Only one count was recorded for this clone. V and J are TRBV28 and TRBJ1-4, with a tentative D call TRBD1 (6 bases). The CDR3 extends over 14 amino acids. V gave up 6 bases and J gave up 5 bases, with 13 bases separating them. Germline CDR1 and CDR2: MDHEN and SYDVKM. CDR3: CASSPTGGNEKLFF. The CDR3 DNA is TGTGCCAGCAGCCCGACAGGCGGCAATGAAAAACTGTTTTTT.

This sequence joins TRBV28 and TRBJ1-2; D is ambiguous. The V gene's germline CDR1 is MDHEN and CDR2 SYDVKM. Trimming took 5 bases from V and 5 from J, leaving 18 bases between them. The CDR3 covers 15 residues. In DNA form, the CDR3 reads TGTGCCAGCAGTCGTGGGGATGACGGGCAGTATGGCTACACCTTC. Encoded protein: CASSRGDDGQYGYTF.

This chain links TRBV10-2 with TRBJ2-2, with D tentatively TRBD2 (6 bases). The germline V gene encodes CDR1 WSHSY and CDR2 SAAADI. The CDR3 length is 15 residues. The V and J ends lost 0 bases and 6 bases respectively, with 11 bases between them. The CDR3 DNA sequence: TGCGCCAGCAGTGAGTCGGCAGGGACTTCCGGGGAGCTGTTTTTT. Protein sequence: CASSESAGTSGELFF.

The rearrangement links TRBV4-3 to TRBJ1-4; tentative D call: TRBD1 (6 bases). Trimming took 4 bases from V and 0 from J, leaving 9 bases between them. Germline CDR1 is LGHNA and CDR2 is YSLEER. The CDR3 contains 15 residues. The CDR3 loop is CASSRGGATNEKLFF. The CDR3 DNA reads TGCGCCAGCAGCCGGGGGGGCGCAACTAATGAAAAACTGTTTTTT.

This chain uses TRBV18 with TRBJ1-1; TRBD1 matches 7 bases. The length of the CDR3 is 14 residues. V was clipped by 3 bases and J by 1 base; unmatched bases: 2. Germline V CDR1 and CDR2: KGHSH, LQKENI. CDR3: CASSPQGGNTEAFF. The CDR3 coding sequence is TGTGCCAGCTCACCTCAGGGGGGGAACACTGAAGCTTTCTTT. Variable domain in full (rest from reference TRBV18 and TRBJ1-1): NAGVMQNPRHLVRRRGQEARLRCSPMKGHSHVYWYRQLPEEGLKFMVYLQKENIIDESGMPKERFSAEFPKEGPSILRIQQVVRGDSAAYFCASSPQGGNTEAFFGQGTRLTVV.

This chain connects TRBV6-2 or TRBV6-3 to TRBJ1-2, with D possibly matching TRBD1 (5 bases). The V end lost 2 bases, the J end lost 4 bases, and 11 bases lay between the germline ends. Germline CDR1 reads MNHEY; CDR2 reads SVGEGT. The CDR3 covers 14 residues. The CDR3 is CASSYRGRFYGYTF. In DNA, the CDR3 is TGTGCCAGCAGTTACCGGGGACGGTTCTATGGCTACACCTTC.

The chain couples TRBV5-6 to TRBJ2-7; TRBD1 might be the D (6 bases). The germline V gene encodes CDR1 SGHDT and CDR2 YYEEEE. Deletions cut 2 bases from V and 2 bases from J, with 11 bases between. This CDR3 region has 14 residues. As DNA, the CDR3 is TGTGCCAGCAGCTTCCGGGACACGGCCTACGAGCAGTACTTC. Protein: CASSFRDTAYEQYF.

The chain uses TRBV6-4 and TRBJ2-1; 13 nucleotides line up with TRBD2. Losses at the gene ends were 2 bases for V and 5 bases for J; bases not matched to a gene: 0. CDR3 length equals 15 residues. Germline lookup yields CDR1 MRHNA and CDR2 SNTAGT. CDR3: CASSDGLAGDNEQFF. Here the CDR3 DNA reads TGTGCCAGCAGTGACGGACTAGCGGGAGACAATGAGCAGTTCTTC.

About this clone itself: Other DNA variants within this sample encode the same CDR3. The chain joins TRBV7-9 to TRBJ1-6; D is perhaps TRBD1 (5 bases). Germline V gene sequence: CDR1 SEHNR, CDR2 FQNEAQ (reference sequence). The CDR3 spans 14 residues. Trimming stripped 2 bases from V and 5 bases from J, with 7 bases between. CDR3 amino acids: CASSLQGDNSPLHF. The CDR3 DNA follows: TGTGCCAGCAGCTTACAGGGAGATAATTCACCCCTCCACTTT.